This entry describes one T cell receptor beta chain. Its antigen is not known. A J-beta primer mix and a sample-barcoded 5' primer were used in a second PCR of about 7 to 12 cycles. All cDNA molecules were each tagged by a template-switch adaptor with 12 random nucleotides. A minimum of 3 million CDR3-containing paired-end reads was obtained for each sample. In TCRdb, the 5' RACE reads were re-called with MiXCR into one record per CDR3 protein. Among 630,000 or so distinct CDR3 sequences listed, around 31% were seen once. The entry originates in a study of blood T cells in healthy people across ages. V was shortened by 6 bases and J by 2 bases, with 11 bases between the two germline ends. The CDR3 runs 13 residues. Germline assignment: CDR1 SGHTA and CDR2 FQGNSA. General study results and limits: The donors' CMV status was not determined, possibly confounding changes in expanded clonotypes.

The sample consisted of blood. The TCR sequence derives from an elderly woman in good health. The V call is TRBV7-2, the J call TRBJ2-7, with D possibly TRBD1 on 6 matching bases. Here the CDR3 reads CASRSGATYEQYF. For the CDR3, the DNA is TGTGCCAGCAGATCAGGGGCTACCTACGAGCAGTACTTC.